This passage covers 12 T cell receptor beta chains from one sample sequenced in a study of breast tumors, draining lymph nodes, adjacent tissues. TCRdb reprocessed the multiplex PCR reads with MiXCR, giving one entry per CDR3 protein. This sample carries around 300,000 distinct CDR3 sequences, about 30% of them seen once, and the ten largest clones take more than 0.85%. Breast cancer patients provided tissue from their axillary draining lymph nodes. The sequenced material came from axillary lymph node tissue. These receptors were obtained from a female donor with breast cancer. Some clones in this sample may be carry-over from other donors' samples.

This clonotype occurred many times. V is TRBV7-2 and J is TRBJ1-5, with unresolved D. This CDR3 contains 13 residues. CDR1 is SGHTA and CDR2 is FQGNSA in the germline V gene. Trimming left V 6 bases short and J 2 bases short, with 8 bases between. The CDR3 DNA follows: TGTGCCAGCAGTCCTATGGGCAATCAGCCCCAGCATTTT. The encoded protein is CASSPMGNQPQHF.

The rearrangement links TRBV7-9 to TRBJ2-1; D is undetermined. The ends were cut back, 6 bases at V and 2 bases at J, with 14 bases in the middle. The germline V gene encodes CDR1 SEHNR and CDR2 FQNEAQ (reference sequence). The CDR3 extends over 15 amino acids. This chain's CDR3 is CASSDLPPPYNEQFF. CDR3 nucleotides: TGTGCCAGCAGTGATCTCCCCCCCCCCTACAATGAGCAGTTCTTC. The full variable domain, its missing parts supplied by reference TRBV7-9 and TRBJ2-1, is DTGVSQNPRHKITKRGQNVTFRCDPISEHNRLYWYRQTLGQGPEFLTYFQNEAQLEKSRLLSDRFSAERPKGSFSTLEIQRTEQGDSAMYLCASSDLPPPYNEQFFGPGTRLTVL.

Worth noting for this clonotype: This could be a read error, since a much larger clone is one nucleotide away. This chain links TRBV5-4 with TRBJ2-1; 8 positions agree with TRBD2. CDR1 is SGHNT and CDR2 is YYREEE in the germline V gene (reference sequence). CDR3 size: 16 residues. J lost 10 bases, V lost 4 bases, and 16 bases had no gene match. This CDR3 is CASSPQRPAGVREQFF. CDR3 in DNA: TGTGCCAGCAGCCCTCAAAGACCAGCGGGAGTGCGGGAGCAGTTCTTC.

Many counts were recorded for this clonotype. The chain carries TRBV29-1 and TRBJ2-3, with 10 bases lining up with TRBD2. CDR3 length: 13 amino acids. CDR1 and CDR2 (germline): SQVTM, ANQGSEA. Unmatched junction bases numbered 3, after V lost 4 bases and J lost 5 bases. The CDR3: CSVGLAGEDTQYF. CDR3 DNA sequence: TGCAGCGTTGGTCTAGCGGGAGAAGATACGCAGTATTTT.

At least ten counts were recorded for this clonotype. This rearrangement joins TRBV20-1 to TRBJ1-6; TRBD1 agrees at 7 bases. The junction had 9 bases not matched to a gene; V was cut back by 0 bases and J by 7 bases. Per the germline V gene, CDR1 is DFQATT and CDR2 is SNEGSKA (reference sequence). The CDR3 contains 16 residues. CDR3 nucleotides: TGCAGTGCTAGAGATAGAGAGCAGGGGGAGAATTCACCCCTCCACTTT. Its translation: CSARDREQGENSPLHF.

Many counts were recorded for this clonotype. The chain recombines TRBV11-3 with TRBJ2-7; 12 bases fit TRBD2. V lost 5 bases and J lost 7; bases outside the gene matches: 6. The CDR3 has 14 residues. CDR1 is SGHNT, CDR2 YENEEA, per germline. CDR3 DNA: TGTGCCAGCAGCCTACTAGCGGGAGGAGGAGAGCAGTACTTC. Protein sequence: CASSLLAGGGEQYF.

The gene calls are TRBV6-1 and TRBJ2-7; TRBD1 matches 11 bases. With V trimmed by 8 bases and J by 4 bases, 10 bases remained unmatched. The CDR3 is made up of 15 amino acids. Per the germline V gene, CDR1 is MNHNS and CDR2 is SASEGT. CDR3 DNA: TGTGCCAGCCGGTCGGACAGGGGGCGCGTGTACGAGCAGTACTTC. Protein product: CASRSDRGRVYEQYF.

This clonotype was counted at least ten times. V usage is TRBV7-9 and J usage is TRBJ2-7; D assignment may be TRBD1 or TRBD2 (6 bases each). Trimming stripped 3 bases from V and 7 bases from J, with 19 bases between. The CDR3 totals 15 residues. Looked up from germline, CDR1 is SEHNR and CDR2 is FQNEAQ (reference sequence). CDR3 in DNA: TGTGCCAGCAGCTTGGGCCGGGGGCAGGAGGGTGAGCAGTACTTC. As protein: CASSLGRGQEGEQYF.

This clonotype was detected ten times or more. The chain employs TRBV5-5 and TRBJ1-2; D remains ambiguous. Germline CDR1 and CDR2: SGHKS and YYEKEE (reference sequence). The CDR3 has 12 amino acids. V was cut by 0 bases and J by 4 bases, with 4 bases left in between. CDR3: CASSLEVYGYTF. DNA for the CDR3: TGTGCCAGCAGCTTGGAGGTCTATGGCTACACCTTC.

This clonotype was found a few times. V is TRBV30 and J is TRBJ1-2; 7 bases are shared with TRBD1. Per germline, CDR1 GTSNPN and CDR2 SVGIG (reference sequence). J lost 3 bases, V lost 4 bases, and 5 bases had no gene match. The CDR3 covers 13 residues. The CDR3 coding sequence is TGTGCCTGGACCCAAGACAGGGACTATGGCTACACCTTC. It is translated as CAWTQDRDYGYTF.

This clonotype was recorded at least ten times. V usage is TRBV9 and J usage is TRBJ2-5, with TRBD1 identical over 8 bases. The CDR3 is 16 residues long. CDR1 SGDLS and CDR2 YYNGEE come from the germline V gene. V shed 0 bases and J 3 bases; nucleotides not matched to a gene: 7. CDR3 loop: CASSVGGDRGEETQYF. The CDR3 DNA follows: TGTGCCAGCAGCGTAGGAGGAGACAGGGGCGAAGAGACCCAGTACTTC.

This clonotype was recorded once. This is likely a read error, given that the CDR3 carries no conserved phenylalanine or tryptophan at its end. The CDR3 protein is CASSLAALTS. CDR3 in DNA: TGTGCCAGCAGCTTAGCCGCTCTGACTAGC. The chain couples TRBV7-9 to TRBJ2-6, with no clear D. Germline V lookup: CDR1 SEHNR, CDR2 FQNEAQ (reference sequence). The CDR3 is 10 amino acids. V shed 0 bases and J shed 16 bases, with 4 bases lying between them.